The T cell receptor (beta chain) under discussion was sequenced for a study of regulatory T cells in long-lasting Graves disease. Whole-study results and caveats: Sample size was small, which may have lowered accuracy. Among the persistent patients, thousands of public clonotypes were shared, more than the roughly 900 shared among new patients.

As to time point: persistent/refractory GD, antithyroid drugs over 5 years with positive TRAb. The authors made the TCR library using RNA they extracted from PBMCs. Researchers made TCR beta libraries by using iRepertoire HTBI primers and running Arm-PCR on CDR3 regions. TCRdb re-derived calls from the multiplex PCR reads in MiXCR, one entry per CDR3 protein. The sample holds roughly 700,000 distinct CDR3 sequences, around 32% seen once. The V end was cut by 5 bases, the J end by 6 bases, with 16 bases between. The CDR3 is 14 residues long. Germline CDR1 and CDR2: SNHLY and FYNNEI. This clonotype was seen only a few times. The antigen is undetermined.

This specimen consisted of peripheral blood mononuclear cells (PBMCs), obtained when the disease was refractory, from a patient treated with antithyroid drugs. The receptor's source is a female donor with Graves disease. This chain connects TRBV2 to TRBJ1-1, with D tentatively TRBD1 (6 bases). This CDR3 is CASSIRQAGSEAFF. For the CDR3, the DNA is TGTGCCAGCAGTATCCGACAGGCTGGGTCTGAAGCTTTCTTT.